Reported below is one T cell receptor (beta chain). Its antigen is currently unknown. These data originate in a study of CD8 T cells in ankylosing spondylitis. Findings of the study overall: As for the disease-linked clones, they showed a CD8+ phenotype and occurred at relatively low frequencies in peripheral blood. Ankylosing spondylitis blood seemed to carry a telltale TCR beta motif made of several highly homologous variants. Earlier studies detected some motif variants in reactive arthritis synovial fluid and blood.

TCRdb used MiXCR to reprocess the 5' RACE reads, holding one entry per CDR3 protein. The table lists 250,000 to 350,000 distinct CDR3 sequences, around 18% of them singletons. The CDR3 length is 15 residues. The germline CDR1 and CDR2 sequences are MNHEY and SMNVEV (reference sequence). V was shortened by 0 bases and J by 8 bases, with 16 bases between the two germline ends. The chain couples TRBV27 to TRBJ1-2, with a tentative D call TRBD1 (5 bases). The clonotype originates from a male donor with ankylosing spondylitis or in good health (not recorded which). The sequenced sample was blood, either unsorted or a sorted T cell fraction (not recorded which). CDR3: CASSLSGRGARGYTF. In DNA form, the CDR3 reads TGTGCCAGCAGTTTATCGGGGCGAGGGGCGCGGGGCTACACCTTC.